The rows below give T cell receptor beta chains drawn from one sample of a study of shared clonotypes between healthy human individuals. Measured with immunoSEQ multiplex PCR; TCRdb has only the in-frame clones, and not every one. The sample contains millions of clones, over 85% of which appear only once. Material for sequencing was naive CD4+ T cells from PBMCs. These receptors all stem from a man between 18 and 29 years old in good health. Some clones in this sample may be carry-over from other donors' samples. The CDR3 runs from the conserved cysteine through the conserved F or W. D genes are given only for firm matches.

>TRBJ2-1|TRBV5-1|TRBD2
TGCGCCAGCAGACTAGCGGGAGATTGGTTCTTC
CASRLAGDWFF
>TRBJ2-2|TRBV5-6|.
TGTGCCAGCAGCCTAGTCGGGACATACATCGGGAGCACCGGGGAGCTGTTTTTT
CASSLVGTYIGSTGELFF
>TRBJ2-7|TRBV6-1|.
TGTGCCAGCAGTGATCGGAACGAGCAGTACTTC
CASSDRNEQYF
>TRBJ1-6|TRBV6-6|.
TGTGCCAGCAGTTATCGGAATTCACCCCTCCACTTT
CASSYRNSPLHF
>TRBJ2-3|TRBV5-4|.
TGTGCCAGCAGCCCTCAAGACACAGATACGCAGTATTTT
CASSPQDTDTQYF
>TRBJ2-1|TRBV28|.
TGTGCCAGCAGTTCCGTGGGCGTGTTCTTC
CASSSVGVFF
>TRBJ1-1|TRBV5-1|TRBD1
TGCGCCAGCAGCTCAATCACAGGGGCGAACACTGAAGCTTTCTTT
CASSSITGANTEAFF
>TRBJ1-2|TRBV28|.
TGTGCCAGCTACCAGGTTGGGGACTATGGCTACACCTTC
CASYQVGDYGYTF
>TRBJ2-1|TRBV7-2|TRBD2
TGTGCCAGCAGCTTTAGCGGGAGGCCATACAATGAGCAGTTCTTC
CASSFSGRPYNEQFF
>TRBJ2-3|TRBV9|.
TGTGCCAGCAGCCCCCGGGGCCAGGGCACAGATACGCAGTATTTT
CASSPRGQGTDTQYF
>TRBJ1-2|TRBV5-1|.
TGCGCCAGCAGCCCGCCCCAGGTTACCAACTATGGCTACACCTTC
CASSPPQVTNYGYTF
>TRBJ2-7|TRBV5-1|TRBD1
TGCGCCAGCAGCTTGAACGGCAGGGGGACCTACTACGAGCAGTACTTC
CASSLNGRGTYYEQYF
>TRBJ2-3|TRBV6-5|TRBD2
TGTGCCAGCAGACCAGCGGGGGCCACAGATACGCAGTATTTT
CASRPAGATDTQYF
>TRBJ2-7|TRBV10-3|.
TGTGCCATCAGTGTTGGGCAGGGGATAGAACCCTACGAGCAGTACTTC
CAISVGQGIEPYEQYF
>TRBJ1-5|TRBV18|.
TGTGCCAGCTCACCGAGACAGGTTAGCAATCAGCCCCAGCATTTT
CASSPRQVSNQPQHF
>TRBJ2-7|TRBV7-8|TRBD2
TGTGCCAGCAGCATTACTAGCGGGAGCTTTCCCTACGAGCAGTACTTC
CASSITSGSFPYEQYF